This entry concerns a single TCR beta chain. The antigen is undetermined. In patients aged 18 to 65, hyperthyroidism was newly diagnosed, with duration under 2 months. Out of less than 12 ml of fresh peripheral blood came the PBMCs. Amplification targeted TCR beta CDR3 regions from RNA transcripts. HTBI primers were employed in a first-round RT-PCR of the TCR CDR3. From the multiplex PCR reads, TCRdb called clonotypes with MiXCR, one entry per CDR3 protein. The sample has about 360,000 distinct CDR3 sequences, less than 15% seen once. The CDR3 is 13 amino acids. V was trimmed by 7 bases and J by 4 bases, leaving 13 bases between them. This sample was taken from a study of T cells in Graves' hyperthyroidism and ophthalmopathy. Regarding the study as a whole: Ophthalmopathy could be told apart from stable hyperthyroidism with a 13 V-J model. Also found in blood were most expanded thyroid clonotypes above 0.001.

This TCR was sampled from a woman younger than 35 with Graves' hyperthyroidism. The chain employs TRBV12-3 or TRBV12-4 and TRBJ1-1; possible D gene TRBD1, 5 bases. Sequencing input: blood. CDR3 DNA sequence: TGTGCCAGCACTGCAGGGTTCCGCACTGAAGCTTTCTTT. This encodes CASTAGFRTEAFF.